This is a list of T cell receptor beta chains from one sample in a study of T cells after posttransplantation cyclophosphamide. TCRdb's copy holds only in-frame clones and misses some; the assay was immunoSEQ multiplex PCR. There are 30,000 to 35,000 clones in the sample, none observed a single time. Specimen: PBMCs. The receptors were sampled from a woman aged 45 to 65 in good health and a related stem cell transplant donor. Both conserved end residues are part of each CDR3. Fields, in order: CDR3 protein, CDR3 DNA, clone size, V gene, D gene, J gene. A D gene is named only where the DNA matches it firmly. The listing skips clone size in some rows; elsewhere it reads once, few, many or a size class.

CDR3: CASSFGRSGAEAFF; DNA: TGTGCCAGCAGCTTCGGACGTTCGGGGGCTGAAGCTTTCTTT; size: many; V: TRBV7-8; D: .; J: TRBJ1-1
CDR3: CASSQGAAVPSYNEQFF; DNA: TGCGCCAGCAGCCAAGGAGCAGCGGTCCCATCCTACAATGAGCAGTTCTTC; size: many; V: TRBV4-1; D: .; J: TRBJ2-1
CDR3: CASSLQGAQETQYF; DNA: TGCGCCAGCAGCTTACAGGGGGCGCAAGAGACCCAGTACTTC; size: .; V: TRBV5-1; D: TRBD1; J: TRBJ2-5
CDR3: CASSLLAGEVETQYF; DNA: TGTGCCAGCAGTCTACTAGCGGGAGAGGTTGAGACCCAGTACTTC; size: few; V: TRBV6-2/TRBV6-3; D: TRBD2; J: TRBJ2-5
CDR3: CACAHGRGSYEQYF; DNA: TGTGCCTGTGCACATGGCCGGGGGTCTTACGAGCAGTACTTC; size: .; V: TRBV30; D: .; J: TRBJ2-7
CDR3: CASSPTITDTQYF; DNA: TGTGCCAGCTCACCCACAATCACAGATACGCAGTATTTT; size: many; V: TRBV18; D: .; J: TRBJ2-3
CDR3: CASSPIQLTGAGTEAFF; DNA: TGTGCCAGCTCCCCAATACAACTGACAGGGGCGGGCACTGAAGCTTTCTTT; size: many; V: TRBV18; D: TRBD1; J: TRBJ1-1
CDR3: CATSDGGRVGDTQYF; DNA: TGTGCCACCAGTGATGGCGGGAGGGTCGGAGATACGCAGTATTTT; size: many; V: TRBV24-1; D: TRBD2; J: TRBJ2-3
CDR3: CASSGGVRQGEYEQYF; DNA: TGTGCCAGCAGTGGTGGTGTAAGACAGGGTGAATACGAGCAGTACTTC; size: many; V: TRBV2; D: TRBD1; J: TRBJ2-7
CDR3: CASTPRASGTGELFF; DNA: TGTGCCAGTACCCCGAGGGCTAGCGGGACAGGGGAGCTGTTTTTT; size: many; V: TRBV19; D: TRBD2; J: TRBJ2-2
CDR3: CASSHSTGRVAETQYF; DNA: TGTGCCAGCAGCCACTCGACAGGGAGGGTAGCAGAGACCCAGTACTTC; size: few; V: TRBV7-9; D: .; J: TRBJ2-5
CDR3: CASSPRQGVRSGANVLTF; DNA: TGTGCCAGCAGCCCCCGACAGGGGGTCCGCTCTGGGGCCAACGTCCTGACTTTC; size: many; V: TRBV7-2; D: TRBD1; J: TRBJ2-6
CDR3: CASDPSGVRETQYF; DNA: TGCGCCAGCGACCCTAGCGGGGTTAGGGAGACCCAGTACTTC; size: few; V: TRBV5-1; D: TRBD2; J: TRBJ2-5
CDR3: CASSGGTLGEQYF; DNA: TGTGCCAGCAGCGGAGGGACTCTGGGCGAGCAGTACTTC; size: many; V: TRBV5-6; D: .; J: TRBJ2-7
CDR3: CASSLGWGRQANQPQHF; DNA: TGTGCCAGCAGCTTGGGTTGGGGTCGACAGGCAAATCAGCCCCAGCATTTT; size: many; V: TRBV7-6; D: .; J: TRBJ1-5
CDR3: CASSLIVATGTGYTF; DNA: TGTGCCAGCAGCTTAATTGTGGCGACAGGGACGGGCTACACCTTC; size: many; V: TRBV7-3; D: TRBD1; J: TRBJ1-2
CDR3: CATSTVNYGYTF; DNA: TGTGCCACCAGCACGGTTAACTATGGCTACACCTTC; size: .; V: TRBV15; D: .; J: TRBJ1-2
CDR3: CASSLTFLGAAGANVLTF; DNA: TGTGCCAGCAGCTTAACGTTTTTAGGGGCAGCTGGGGCCAACGTCCTGACTTTC; size: .; V: TRBV7-3; D: .; J: TRBJ2-6
CDR3: CSVEGGNEKLFF; DNA: TGCAGCGTTGAAGGGGGCAATGAAAAACTGTTTTTT; size: many; V: TRBV29-1; D: .; J: TRBJ1-4
CDR3: CASSRHLTELNTEAFF; DNA: TGTGCCAGCAGCCGACATCTTACAGAGTTGAACACTGAAGCTTTCTTT; size: many; V: TRBV28; D: .; J: TRBJ1-1
CDR3: CASSRLAGAAGELFF; DNA: TGTGCCAGCAGCAGACTAGCGGGAGCTGCCGGGGAGCTGTTTTTT; size: many; V: TRBV2; D: TRBD2; J: TRBJ2-2
CDR3: CASNYIRGANTEAFF; DNA: TGTGCCAGCAACTACATCAGGGGAGCCAACACTGAAGCTTTCTTT; size: many; V: TRBV6-5; D: .; J: TRBJ1-1
CDR3: CASGQPGGRTYGYTF; DNA: TGCGCCAGCGGCCAGCCCGGGGGGCGCACCTATGGCTACACCTTC; size: many; V: TRBV5-1; D: .; J: TRBJ1-2
CDR3: CASSSSGTGFYEQYF; DNA: TGTGCCAGCAGTTCCTCCGGGACAGGGTTCTACGAGCAGTACTTC; size: many; V: TRBV11-2; D: TRBD1; J: TRBJ2-7
CDR3: CASSLANTEAFF; DNA: TGTGCCAGCAGCTTAGCGAACACTGAAGCTTTCTTT; size: many; V: TRBV5-4; D: .; J: TRBJ1-1
CDR3: CASSATGPAGNTIYF; DNA: TGTGCCAGCAGCGCAACAGGTCCCGCGGGAAACACCATATATTTT; size: many; V: TRBV7-3; D: .; J: TRBJ1-3
CDR3: CASSSDQQGMYNEQFF; DNA: TGTGCCAGCAGCTCCGACCAACAGGGAATGTACAATGAGCAGTTCTTC; size: many; V: TRBV13; D: .; J: TRBJ2-1
CDR3: CASSPRDKGDYGYTF; DNA: TGTGCCAGCTCACCTAGGGACAAGGGGGACTATGGCTACACCTTC; size: few; V: TRBV18; D: .; J: TRBJ1-2
CDR3: CASNPDRRGVEAFF; DNA: TGTGCCAGTAATCCCGACAGGAGAGGAGTTGAAGCTTTCTTT; size: many; V: TRBV19; D: .; J: TRBJ1-1
CDR3: CASSRLEDEQYF; DNA: TGCGCCAGCAGCAGACTCGAAGACGAGCAGTACTTC; size: many; V: TRBV5-1; D: .; J: TRBJ2-7
CDR3: CATSKRTLASALAGELFF; DNA: TGTGCCACCAGCAAACGTACACTAGCATCGGCCCTAGCCGGGGAGCTGTTTTTT; size: few; V: TRBV15; D: .; J: TRBJ2-2
CDR3: CASSQAPTGEGQETQYF; DNA: TGCGCCAGCAGCCAAGCACCGACAGGGGAGGGCCAAGAGACCCAGTACTTC; size: few; V: TRBV4-3; D: .; J: TRBJ2-5
CDR3: CASSFGQGAEGYGYTF; DNA: TGTGCCAGCAGTTTCGGACAGGGGGCTGAGGGCTATGGCTACACCTTC; size: many; V: TRBV6-2/TRBV6-3; D: TRBD1; J: TRBJ1-2
CDR3: CASSQDARGGTDTQYF; DNA: TGTGCCAGCAGCCAAGATGCCCGGGGAGGCACAGATACGCAGTATTTT; size: few; V: TRBV4-2; D: .; J: TRBJ2-3
CDR3: CASSLVPTNEQFF; DNA: TGTGCCAGCAGTTTAGTCCCAACTAATGAGCAGTTCTTC; size: many; V: TRBV12-3/TRBV12-4; D: .; J: TRBJ2-1
CDR3: CASSRGGLGNTEAFF; DNA: TGTGCCAGCAGCCGGGGGGGGCTCGGGAACACTGAAGCTTTCTTT; size: many; V: TRBV6-5; D: .; J: TRBJ1-1
CDR3: CSVERRRGTSGANVLTF; DNA: TGCAGCGTTGAACGTAGGCGAGGGACATCTGGGGCCAACGTCCTGACTTTC; size: .; V: TRBV29-1; D: .; J: TRBJ2-6
CDR3: CASTIRGMGIADNEQFF; DNA: TGTGCCAGCACCATCCGGGGGATGGGGATAGCGGACAATGAGCAGTTCTTC; size: many; V: TRBV5-4; D: .; J: TRBJ2-1
CDR3: CASSYSGELFF; DNA: TGCGCCAGCAGTTACTCCGGGGAGCTGTTTTTT; size: many; V: TRBV4-1; D: .; J: TRBJ2-2
CDR3: CASSTYRGDTGELFF; DNA: TGTGCCAGCAGCACATACAGGGGGGACACCGGGGAGCTGTTTTTT; size: many; V: TRBV11-2; D: TRBD1; J: TRBJ2-2
CDR3: CASNERQTYLPNYGYTF; DNA: TGTGCCAGCAATGAGCGACAGACCTATTTGCCTAACTATGGCTACACCTTC; size: few; V: TRBV6-1; D: .; J: TRBJ1-2
CDR3: CASSFAAGGALETQYF; DNA: TGTGCCAGCAGTTTTGCGGCAGGGGGCGCGTTGGAGACCCAGTACTTC; size: few; V: TRBV12-3/TRBV12-4; D: TRBD1; J: TRBJ2-5
CDR3: CASGKWGQLPSNQPQHF; DNA: TGTGCCAGCGGTAAGTGGGGGCAGTTACCGAGCAATCAGCCCCAGCATTTT; size: many; V: TRBV27; D: .; J: TRBJ1-5
CDR3: CASSTLTDTQYF; DNA: TGTGCCAGCAGTACTTTAACAGATACGCAGTATTTT; size: many; V: TRBV27; D: .; J: TRBJ2-3
CDR3: CASSEANRYTDTQYF; DNA: TGTGCCAGCAGTGAAGCGAACAGGTACACAGATACGCAGTATTTT; size: many; V: TRBV6-1; D: .; J: TRBJ2-3
CDR3: CASRRQGGNTGELFF; DNA: TGTGCCAGCAGGAGACAGGGCGGAAACACCGGGGAGCTGTTTTTT; size: many; V: TRBV6-1; D: TRBD1; J: TRBJ2-2
CDR3: CASSFATADNQPQHF; DNA: TGTGCCAGCAGCTTTGCGACAGCTGACAATCAGCCCCAGCATTTT; size: .; V: TRBV5-6; D: .; J: TRBJ1-5
CDR3: CASSFVTGGGNEQFF; DNA: TGTGCCAGCAGCTTCGTCACCGGGGGTGGAAATGAGCAGTTCTTC; size: many; V: TRBV7-3; D: .; J: TRBJ2-1
CDR3: CAIPVISGYTDTQYF; DNA: TGTGCCATCCCCGTTATTAGCGGATACACAGATACGCAGTATTTT; size: many; V: TRBV6-1; D: .; J: TRBJ2-3
CDR3: CASSFAVGGYTF; DNA: TGCGCCAGCAGCTTCGCAGTTGGTGGCTACACCTTC; size: many; V: TRBV5-1; D: .; J: TRBJ1-2
CDR3: CASSLGGENYEQYF; DNA: TGTGCCAGCAGTTTGGGGGGGGAAAACTACGAGCAGTACTTC; size: many; V: TRBV5-6; D: TRBD2; J: TRBJ2-7
CDR3: CASRWKTRDEQFF; DNA: TGTGCCAGTCGGTGGAAGACGAGGGATGAGCAGTTCTTC; size: many; V: TRBV19; D: .; J: TRBJ2-1
CDR3: CASSSSTGAGEQYF; DNA: TGTGCCAGCAGCTCGTCGACAGGAGCAGGGGAGCAGTACTTC; size: many; V: TRBV5-4; D: .; J: TRBJ2-7
CDR3: CSVIRGGGSAEQYF; DNA: TGCAGCGTCATAAGGGGGGGCGGGAGCGCCGAGCAGTACTTC; size: .; V: TRBV29-1; D: .; J: TRBJ2-7